This TCR beta chain stems from a study of cytomegalovirus exposure and HLA in healthy donors. A word on this clone: Its specificity is unknown.

V dropped 5 bases and J dropped 3; count of bases not matched to a gene: 6. CDR3 length: 16 amino acids. CDR1 and CDR2 from the germline V gene are MDHEN and SYDVKM. Whole-study results and caveats: Under in vitro conditions, a few CMV-associated chains were confirmed as specific for CMV antigens.

Researchers ran the PCR with 60 Vbeta and 13 Jbeta primers. Assay: immunoSEQ multiplex PCR; the TCRdb copy retains only in-frame clones and omits some. The sample holds more than 140,000 clones, 70% to 85% seen once. The TCR was taken from a woman in her 40s in good health and CMV-seronegative. The genes are TRBV28 and TRBJ2-1; 11 nucleotides agree with TRBD2. Sequences were obtained from PBMCs. CDR3 sequence: CASSPTGTSGYNEQFF. The CDR3 DNA reads TGTGCCAGCAGTCCCACCGGGACTAGCGGCTACAATGAGCAGTTCTTC.